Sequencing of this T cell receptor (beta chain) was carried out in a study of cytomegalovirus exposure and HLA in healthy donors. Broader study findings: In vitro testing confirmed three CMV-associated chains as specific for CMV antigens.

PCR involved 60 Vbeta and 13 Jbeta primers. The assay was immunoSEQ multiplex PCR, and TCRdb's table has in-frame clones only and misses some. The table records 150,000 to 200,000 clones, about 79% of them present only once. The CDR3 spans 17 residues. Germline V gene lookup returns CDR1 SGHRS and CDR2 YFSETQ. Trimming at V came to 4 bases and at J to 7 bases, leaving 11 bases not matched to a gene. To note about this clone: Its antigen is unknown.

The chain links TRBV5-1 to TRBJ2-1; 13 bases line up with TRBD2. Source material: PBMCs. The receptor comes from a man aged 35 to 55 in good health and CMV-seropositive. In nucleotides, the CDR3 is TGCGCCAGCAGCATACCGGGACTAGCGGGGAGAGGGAATGAGCAGTTCTTC. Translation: CASSIPGLAGRGNEQFF.